This entry lists 4 T cell receptor beta chains sequenced from one sample in a study of response to subunit inactivated influenza vaccine. One entry per CDR3 protein results from TCRdb running MiXCR on the RT-PCR reads. The sample lists about 480,000 distinct CDR3 sequences; roughly 25% were seen once. This material consisted of CD4+ T cells sorted from PBMCs, taken roughly 5 days after vaccination. Receptor source: a man in his fifties who received an inactivated influenza vaccine.

V gene TRBV29-1 combines with J gene TRBJ2-1, with TRBD2 matching 9 bases. The CDR3 has 13 residues. Germline CDR1 and CDR2: SQVTM and ANQGSEA. V shed 4 bases and J 6 bases; nucleotides not matched to a gene: 4. CDR3 DNA sequence: TGCAGCGTTGGCGGGGGGGCGGGCAATGAGCAGTTCTTC. It codes for CSVGGGAGNEQFF.

This clonotype was found many times. The V call is TRBV29-1, the J call TRBJ2-3, with 11 bases fitting TRBD2. V was pared by 3 bases and J by 6 bases, with 8 bases of the junction left unmatched. The CDR3 consists of 15 residues. Germline CDR1 SQVTM, CDR2 ANQGSEA. The CDR3 is CSVDGLAGGTDTQYF. CDR3 coding DNA: TGCAGCGTTGATGGTCTAGCGGGAGGTACCGATACGCAGTATTTT.

This clonotype turned up a few times. V gene TRBV29-1 combines with J gene TRBJ1-5, with 7 bases fitting TRBD1. Germline trimming cut 7 bases from V and 0 bases from J; bases unmatched to any gene: 9. The CDR3 spans 15 residues. The germline V gene has CDR1 SQVTM and CDR2 ANQGSEA. The CDR3 region has the DNA TGCAGCGCAGAGAGGACAGGTGATAGCAATCAGCCCCAGCATTTT. It encodes CSAERTGDSNQPQHF.

This clonotype was seen a few times. The CDR3 loop is CASSYSAFQKAYEQYF. In DNA, the CDR3 is TGTGCCAGCAGTTACTCGGCTTTCCAGAAAGCCTACGAGCAGTACTTC. The J gene is TRBJ2-7, the V gene TRBV6-5; D is unclear. The CDR3 runs 16 residues. The ends were cut back, 0 bases at V and 2 bases at J, with 14 bases in the middle. Looked up from germline, CDR1 is MNHEY and CDR2 is SVGAGI.